A single T cell receptor beta chain is shown here with its context. This entry is derived from a study of blood T cell repertoires in COVID-19. Study in general: Samples taken during acute and convalescent COVID-19 were collected in the United States, Italy and Spain. The analysed material was cDNA or gDNA that came from T cells, B-cell-depleted T cells, or PBMCs.

Authors' processing steps: For nucleated cells, counts were estimated from reference gene primer amplification. The method was immunoSEQ multiplex PCR; TCRdb's version includes in-frame clones alone and lacks a portion of them. V and J calls plus clone size are reproduced from that table; the DNA served to infer D and trimming. The sample lists some 68,000 clones; about 91% were seen once. The Seattle patients joined while their infection was active and were tracked longitudinally afterward. Trimming pared 2 bases from V and 7 bases from J, leaving 21 bases between. CDR1 is SGHTA, CDR2 FQGNSA, per germline. CDR3 size: 17 residues.

Sequenced material: peripheral blood. The rearrangement links TRBV7-2 to TRBJ2-1; D perhaps matches TRBD1 (5 bases). The receptor comes from a middle-aged man with COVID-19, enrolled during active disease. For the CDR3, the DNA is TGTGCCAGCAGCTTATTGGCCCCCGACAGTATAGGGAATGAGCAGTTCTTC. Protein: CASSLLAPDSIGNEQFF. Full variable domain (missing parts from reference TRBV7-2 and TRBJ2-1): GAGVSQSPSNKVTEKGKDVELRCDPISGHTALYWYRQSLGQGLEFLIYFQGNSAPDKSGLPSDRFSAERTGGSVSTLTIQRTQQEDSAVYLCASSLLAPDSIGNEQFFGPGTRLTVL.